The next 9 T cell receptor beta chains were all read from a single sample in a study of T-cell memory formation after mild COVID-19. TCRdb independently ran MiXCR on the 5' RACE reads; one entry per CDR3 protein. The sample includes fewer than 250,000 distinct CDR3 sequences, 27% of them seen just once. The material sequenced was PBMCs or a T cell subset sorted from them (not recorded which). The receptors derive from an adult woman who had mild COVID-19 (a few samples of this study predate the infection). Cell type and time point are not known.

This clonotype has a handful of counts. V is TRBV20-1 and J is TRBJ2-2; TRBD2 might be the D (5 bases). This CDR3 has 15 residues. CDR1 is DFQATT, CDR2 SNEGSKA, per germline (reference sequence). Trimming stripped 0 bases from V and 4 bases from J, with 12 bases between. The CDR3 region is CSARERAASTGELFF. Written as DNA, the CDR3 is TGCAGTGCTAGAGAAAGAGCGGCCTCCACCGGGGAGCTGTTTTTT.

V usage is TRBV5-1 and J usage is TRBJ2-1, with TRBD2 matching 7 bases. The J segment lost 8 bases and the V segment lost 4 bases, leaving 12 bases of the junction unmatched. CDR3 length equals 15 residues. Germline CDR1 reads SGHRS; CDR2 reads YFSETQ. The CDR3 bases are TGCGCCAGCAGCCCCAGTGGGGGAGGGGTGGATGAGCAGTTCTTC. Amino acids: CASSPSGGGVDEQFF.

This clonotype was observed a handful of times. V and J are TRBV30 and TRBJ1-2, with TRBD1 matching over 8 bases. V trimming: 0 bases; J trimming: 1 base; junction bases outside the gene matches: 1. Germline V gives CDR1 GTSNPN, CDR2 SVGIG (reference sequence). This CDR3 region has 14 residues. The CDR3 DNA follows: TGTGCCTGGAGTGTAGGACAGGGTAACTATGGCTACACCTTC. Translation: CAWSVGQGNYGYTF.

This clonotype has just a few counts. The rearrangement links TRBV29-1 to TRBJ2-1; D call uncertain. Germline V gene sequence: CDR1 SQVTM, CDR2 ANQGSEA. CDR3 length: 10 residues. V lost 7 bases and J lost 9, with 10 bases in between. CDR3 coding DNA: TGCAGCGCTGTTCGCAGTGAGCAGTTCTTC. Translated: CSAVRSEQFF.

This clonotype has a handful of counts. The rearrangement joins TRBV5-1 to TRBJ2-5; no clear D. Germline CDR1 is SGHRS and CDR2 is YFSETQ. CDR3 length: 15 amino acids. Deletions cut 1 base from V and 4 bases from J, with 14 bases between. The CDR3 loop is CASSLTASSAETQYF. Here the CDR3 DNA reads TGCGCCAGCAGCTTGACGGCCAGTTCAGCAGAGACCCAGTACTTC.

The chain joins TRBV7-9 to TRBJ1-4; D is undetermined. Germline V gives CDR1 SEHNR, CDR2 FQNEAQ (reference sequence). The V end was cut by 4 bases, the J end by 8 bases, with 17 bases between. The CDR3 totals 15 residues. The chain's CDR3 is CASSSPGLFWEKLFF. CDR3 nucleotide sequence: TGTGCCAGCAGCTCCCCAGGCCTTTTTTGGGAAAAACTGTTTTTT.

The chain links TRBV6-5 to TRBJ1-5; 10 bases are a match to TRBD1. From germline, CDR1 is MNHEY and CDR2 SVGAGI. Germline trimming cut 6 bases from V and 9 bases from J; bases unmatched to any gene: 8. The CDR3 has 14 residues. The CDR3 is CASRKDRGPGPQHF. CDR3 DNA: TGTGCCAGCAGAAAAGACAGGGGGCCGGGGCCCCAGCATTTT.

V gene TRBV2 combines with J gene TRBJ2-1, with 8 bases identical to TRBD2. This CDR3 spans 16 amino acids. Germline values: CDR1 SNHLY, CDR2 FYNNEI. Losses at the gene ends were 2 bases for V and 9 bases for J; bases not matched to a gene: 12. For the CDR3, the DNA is TGTGCCAGCAGTGAAACTAGCGGCATATTGGGGGGTGAGCAGTTCTTC. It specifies CASSETSGILGGEQFF.

For the CDR3, the DNA is TGTGCCACCAGTGACTCGGGACTAGCGGGATTCAGCACAGATACGCAGTATTTT. Translation gives CATSDSGLAGFSTDTQYF. The rearrangement joins TRBV24-1 to TRBJ2-3, with TRBD2 matching over 13 bases. The germline V gene encodes CDR1 KGHDR and CDR2 SFDVKD. V lost 4 bases and J lost 0; bases outside the gene matches: 6. This CDR3 comprises 18 residues.